The sequence of this T cell receptor (beta chain) was determined in a study of blood T cells in healthy people across ages. Study results and limitations: Diversity figures derived from one million T cells were judged to underestimate the true value. There were more naive CD4+ cells and higher diversity in long-lived donors than in aged donors. There was no known CMV status for donors, so expanded clonotype changes were possibly confounded.

As to this clonotype: Its matching antigen is unknown.

A second PCR, run for roughly 7 to 12 cycles, used a sample-barcoded 5' primer plus a J-beta primer mix. From the 5' RACE reads, TCRdb called clonotypes with MiXCR, one entry per CDR3 protein. The sample includes 550,000 to 650,000 distinct CDR3 sequences, 27% of them seen just once. This CDR3 region has 14 residues. CDR1 DFQATT and CDR2 SNEGSKA come from the germline V gene (reference sequence). The same sample was also used in a study of T cells of mothers and their children. From that paper: The study recruited a few healthy Caucasian mothers and their six children as donors.

The rearrangement links TRBV20-1 to TRBJ2-1, with TRBD2 matching over 9 bases. The DNA end is more similar to TRBJ2-7, so the J call may be wrong. The receptor's source is a boy aged 2 to 9 in good health. The sequenced sample was blood. This CDR3 is CSARTSGISYEQYF. The CDR3 nucleotides read TGCAGTGCTAGGACTAGCGGAATCTCCTACGAGCAGTACTTC.